This T cell receptor (beta chain) was recovered during a study of blood T cell repertoires in COVID-19. V was trimmed by 2 bases and J by 5 bases, leaving 12 bases between them. The CDR3 is 14 residues long. Germline V gene data show CDR1 as MNHNS and CDR2 as SASEGT. Sequencing used immunoSEQ multiplex PCR; TCRdb keeps in-frame clones, though not all of them. The sample lists over 200,000 clones; approximately 89% were seen once. Recruitment covered 20 to 25 US areas and drew participants whose ages spanned about 18 to 100 years. Material for sequencing was PBMCs or T cells enriched from blood (not recorded which). This clonotype was sampled from a young woman who had been exposed to COVID-19. V gene TRBV6-1 combines with J gene TRBJ1-2; D might be TRBD1 (5 bases). CDR3 sequence reads: CASSERGEGYGYTF. The CDR3 nucleotides read TGTGCCAGCAGTGAACGAGGGGAGGGGTATGGCTACACCTTC.